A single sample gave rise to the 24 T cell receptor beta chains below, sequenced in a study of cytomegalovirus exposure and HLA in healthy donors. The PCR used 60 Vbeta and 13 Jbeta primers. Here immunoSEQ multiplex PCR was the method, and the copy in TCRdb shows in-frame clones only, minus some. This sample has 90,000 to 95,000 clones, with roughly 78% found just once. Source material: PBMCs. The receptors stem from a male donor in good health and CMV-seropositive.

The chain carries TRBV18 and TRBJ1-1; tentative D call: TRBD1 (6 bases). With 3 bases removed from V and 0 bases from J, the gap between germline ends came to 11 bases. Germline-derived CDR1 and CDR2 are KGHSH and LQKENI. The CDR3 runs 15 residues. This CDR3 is CASSPLGQMNTEAFF. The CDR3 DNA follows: TGTGCCAGCTCACCGCTAGGACAGATGAACACTGAAGCTTTCTTT.

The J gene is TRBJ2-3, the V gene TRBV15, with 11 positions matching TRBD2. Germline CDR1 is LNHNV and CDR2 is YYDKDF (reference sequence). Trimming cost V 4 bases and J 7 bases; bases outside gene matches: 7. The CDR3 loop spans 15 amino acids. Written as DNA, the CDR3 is TGTGCCACCAGCAAGGGACTAGCGGCGGCTCATACGCAGTATTTT. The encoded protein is CATSKGLAAAHTQYF.

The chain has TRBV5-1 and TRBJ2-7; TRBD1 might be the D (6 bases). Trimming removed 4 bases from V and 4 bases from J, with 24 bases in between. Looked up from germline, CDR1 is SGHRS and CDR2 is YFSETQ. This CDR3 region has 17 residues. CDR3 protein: CASSHGQTTQPGYEQYF. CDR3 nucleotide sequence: TGCGCCAGCAGCCATGGACAGACAACGCAACCAGGGTACGAGCAGTACTTC.

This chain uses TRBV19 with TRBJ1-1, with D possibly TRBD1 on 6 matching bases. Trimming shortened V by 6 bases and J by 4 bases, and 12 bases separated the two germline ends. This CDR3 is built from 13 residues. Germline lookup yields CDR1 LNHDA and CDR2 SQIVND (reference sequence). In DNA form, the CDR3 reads TGTGCCAGTAGCGAGGGGGTTCCCACTGAAGCTTTCTTT. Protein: CASSEGVPTEAFF.

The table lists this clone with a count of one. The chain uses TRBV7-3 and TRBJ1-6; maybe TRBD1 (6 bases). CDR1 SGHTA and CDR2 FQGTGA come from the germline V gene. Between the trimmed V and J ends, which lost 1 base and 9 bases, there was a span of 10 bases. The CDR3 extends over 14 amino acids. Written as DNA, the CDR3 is TGTGCCAGCAGCTTAAACGGGGGGCCTTCACCCCTCCACTTT. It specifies CASSLNGGPSPLHF.

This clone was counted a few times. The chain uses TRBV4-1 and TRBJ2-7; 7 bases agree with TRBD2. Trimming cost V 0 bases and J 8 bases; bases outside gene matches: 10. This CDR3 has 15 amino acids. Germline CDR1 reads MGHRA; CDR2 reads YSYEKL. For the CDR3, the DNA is TGCGCCAGCAGCCAAGACAGGACTAGATCCCTCAAGCAGTACTTC. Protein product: CASSQDRTRSLKQYF.

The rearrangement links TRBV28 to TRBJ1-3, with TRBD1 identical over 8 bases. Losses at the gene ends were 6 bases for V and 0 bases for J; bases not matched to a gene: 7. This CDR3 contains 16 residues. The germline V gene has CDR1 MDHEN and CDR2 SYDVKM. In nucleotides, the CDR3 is TGTGCCAGCAGGAAGACAGGGGAGGGCTCTGGAAACACCATATATTTT. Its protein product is CASRKTGEGSGNTIYF.

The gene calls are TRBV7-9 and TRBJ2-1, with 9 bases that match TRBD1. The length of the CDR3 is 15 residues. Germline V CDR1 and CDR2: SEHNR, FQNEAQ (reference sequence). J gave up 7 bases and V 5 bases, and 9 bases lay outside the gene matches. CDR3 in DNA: TGTGCCAGCAGCCGGACGGGACAGGGTGGAAATGAGCAGTTCTTC. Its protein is CASSRTGQGGNEQFF.

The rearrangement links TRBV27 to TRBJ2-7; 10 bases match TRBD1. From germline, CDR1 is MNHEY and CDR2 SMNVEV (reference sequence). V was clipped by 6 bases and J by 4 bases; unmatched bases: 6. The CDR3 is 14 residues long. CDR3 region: CASSLTGGAYEQYF. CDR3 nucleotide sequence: TGTGCCAGCAGCCTGACAGGGGGCGCTTACGAGCAGTACTTC.

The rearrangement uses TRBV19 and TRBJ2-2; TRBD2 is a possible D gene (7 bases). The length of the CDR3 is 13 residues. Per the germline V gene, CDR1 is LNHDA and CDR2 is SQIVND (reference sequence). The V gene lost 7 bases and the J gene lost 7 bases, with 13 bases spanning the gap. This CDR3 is CASNGGQVGELFF. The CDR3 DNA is TGTGCCAGTAACGGGGGGCAGGTCGGGGAGCTGTTTTTT.

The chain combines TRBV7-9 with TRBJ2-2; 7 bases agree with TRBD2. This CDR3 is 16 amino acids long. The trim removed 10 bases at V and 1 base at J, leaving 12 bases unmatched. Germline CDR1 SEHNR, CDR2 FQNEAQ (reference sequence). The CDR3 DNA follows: TGTGCCACTTCCTCTTCGGGACTAAAGAACACCGGGGAGCTGTTTTTT. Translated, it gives CATSSSGLKNTGELFF.

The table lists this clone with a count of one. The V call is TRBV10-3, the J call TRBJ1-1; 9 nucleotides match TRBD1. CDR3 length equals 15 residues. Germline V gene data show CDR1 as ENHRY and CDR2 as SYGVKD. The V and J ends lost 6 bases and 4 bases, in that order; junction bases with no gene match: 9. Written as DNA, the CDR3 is TGTGCCATCAGCCCGGGACAGGGTGGTGGCACTGAAGCTTTCTTT. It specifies CAISPGQGGGTEAFF.

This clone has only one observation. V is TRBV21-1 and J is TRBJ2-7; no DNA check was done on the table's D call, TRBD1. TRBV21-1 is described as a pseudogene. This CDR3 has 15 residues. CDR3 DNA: TGTGCCAGCAGTCCCAGGGTCCCAGCCACCTACGAGCAGTACTTC. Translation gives CASSPRVPATYEQYF.

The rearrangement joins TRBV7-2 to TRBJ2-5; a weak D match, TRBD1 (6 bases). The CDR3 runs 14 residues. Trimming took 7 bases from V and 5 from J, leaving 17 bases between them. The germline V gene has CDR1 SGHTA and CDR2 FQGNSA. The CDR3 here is CASTPDRPGETQYF. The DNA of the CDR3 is TGTGCCAGCACCCCAGACAGGCCCGGGGAGACCCAGTACTTC.

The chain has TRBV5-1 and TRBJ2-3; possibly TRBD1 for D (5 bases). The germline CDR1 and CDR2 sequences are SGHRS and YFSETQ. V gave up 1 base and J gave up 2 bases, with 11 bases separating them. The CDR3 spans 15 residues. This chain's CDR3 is CASSLQGVNTDTQYF. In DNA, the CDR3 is TGCGCCAGCAGCTTGCAAGGGGTTAACACAGATACGCAGTATTTT.

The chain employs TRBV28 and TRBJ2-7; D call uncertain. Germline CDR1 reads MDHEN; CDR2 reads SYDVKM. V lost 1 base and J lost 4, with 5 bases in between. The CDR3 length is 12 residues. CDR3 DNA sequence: TGTGCCAGCAGTTTATTCAGTTACGAGCAGTACTTC. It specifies CASSLFSYEQYF.

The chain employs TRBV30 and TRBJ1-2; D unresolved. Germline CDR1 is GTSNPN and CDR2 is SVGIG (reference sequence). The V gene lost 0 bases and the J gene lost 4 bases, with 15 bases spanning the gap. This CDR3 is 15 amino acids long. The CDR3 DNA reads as TGTGCCTGGAGTGTAACATACAGAACAATCTATGGCTACACCTTC. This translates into CAWSVTYRTIYGYTF.

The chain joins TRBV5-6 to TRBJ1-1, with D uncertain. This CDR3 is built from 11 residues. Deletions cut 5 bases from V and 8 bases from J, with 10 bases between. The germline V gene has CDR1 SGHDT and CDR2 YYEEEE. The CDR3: CASSSRAEAFF. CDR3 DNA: TGTGCCAGCAGTTCGCGGGCAGAAGCTTTCTTT.

In DNA form, the CDR3 reads TGTGCCAGCAGTTTCTCCCGGGGATTGGGTTACGAGCAGTACTTC. It translates to CASSFSRGLGYEQYF. J is TRBJ2-7 and V is TRBV28, with a tentative D call TRBD2 (5 bases). From germline, CDR1 is MDHEN and CDR2 SYDVKM. With 3 bases removed from V and 4 bases from J, the gap between germline ends came to 16 bases. The CDR3 extends over 15 amino acids.

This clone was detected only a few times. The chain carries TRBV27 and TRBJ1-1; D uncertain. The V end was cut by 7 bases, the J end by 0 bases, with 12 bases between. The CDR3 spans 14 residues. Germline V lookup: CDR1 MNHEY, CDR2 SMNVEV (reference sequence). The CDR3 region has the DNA TGTGCCAGCACACCCGCTGCGGTGAACACTGAAGCTTTCTTT. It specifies CASTPAAVNTEAFF.

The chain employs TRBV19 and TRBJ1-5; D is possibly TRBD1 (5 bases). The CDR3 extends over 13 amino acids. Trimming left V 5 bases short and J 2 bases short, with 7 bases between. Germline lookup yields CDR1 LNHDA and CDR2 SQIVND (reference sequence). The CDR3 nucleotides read TGTGCCAGTAGTCAACAGGGCAATCAGCCCCAGCATTTT. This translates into CASSQQGNQPQHF.

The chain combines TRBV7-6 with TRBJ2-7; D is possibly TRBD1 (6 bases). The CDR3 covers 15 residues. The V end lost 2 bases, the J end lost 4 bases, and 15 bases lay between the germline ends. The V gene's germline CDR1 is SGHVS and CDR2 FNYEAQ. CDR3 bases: TGTGCCAGCAGCTTAAAGCAGGGGTCTGCGTACGAGCAGTACTTC. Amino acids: CASSLKQGSAYEQYF.

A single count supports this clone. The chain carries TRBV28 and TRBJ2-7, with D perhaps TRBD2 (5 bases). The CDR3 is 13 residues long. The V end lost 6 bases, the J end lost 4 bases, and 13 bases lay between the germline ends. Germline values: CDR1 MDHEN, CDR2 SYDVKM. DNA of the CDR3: TGTGCCAGCAGCCTAATACGGGGTTACGAGCAGTACTTC. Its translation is CASSLIRGYEQYF.

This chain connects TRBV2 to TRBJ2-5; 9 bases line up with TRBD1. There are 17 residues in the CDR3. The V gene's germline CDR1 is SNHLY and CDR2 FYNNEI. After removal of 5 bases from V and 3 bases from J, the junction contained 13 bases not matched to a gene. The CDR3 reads CASSFTPGGTGKETQYF. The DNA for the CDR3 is TGTGCCAGCAGTTTTACTCCTGGGGGGACAGGGAAAGAGACCCAGTACTTC.